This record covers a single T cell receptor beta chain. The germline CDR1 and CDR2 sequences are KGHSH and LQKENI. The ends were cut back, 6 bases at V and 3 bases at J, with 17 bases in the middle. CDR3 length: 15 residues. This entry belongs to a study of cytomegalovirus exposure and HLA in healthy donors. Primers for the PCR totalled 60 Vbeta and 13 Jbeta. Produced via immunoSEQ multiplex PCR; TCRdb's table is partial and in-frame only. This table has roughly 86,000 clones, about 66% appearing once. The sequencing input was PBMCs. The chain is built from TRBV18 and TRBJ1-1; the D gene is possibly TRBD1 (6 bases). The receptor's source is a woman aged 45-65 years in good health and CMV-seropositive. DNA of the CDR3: TGTGCCAGCTCGGAGAGTCGGGACACCTACACTGAAGCTTTCTTT. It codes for CASSESRDTYTEAFF.